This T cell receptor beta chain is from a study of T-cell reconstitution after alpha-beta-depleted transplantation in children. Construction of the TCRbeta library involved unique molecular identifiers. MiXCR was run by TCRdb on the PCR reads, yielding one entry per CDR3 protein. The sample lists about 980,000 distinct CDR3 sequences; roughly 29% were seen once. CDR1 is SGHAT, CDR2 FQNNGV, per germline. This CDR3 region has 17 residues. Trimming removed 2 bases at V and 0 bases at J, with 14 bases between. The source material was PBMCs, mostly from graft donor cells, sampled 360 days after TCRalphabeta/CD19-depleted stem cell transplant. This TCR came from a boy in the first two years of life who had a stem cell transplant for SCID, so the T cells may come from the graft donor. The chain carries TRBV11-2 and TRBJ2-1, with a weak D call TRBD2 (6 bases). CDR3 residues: CASSLMAGPSSYNEQFF. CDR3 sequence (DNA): TGTGCCAGCAGCTTAATGGCGGGGCCAAGCTCCTACAATGAGCAGTTCTTC.